This T cell receptor (beta chain) stems from a study of blood T cell repertoires in COVID-19 (TCRdb year 2020). Notes on the research overall: The collaborator samples originated in the United States, Italy and Spain and spanned the acute and convalescent phases of COVID-19. The repertoires were made available in a free public database intended to serve as a resource for research on the immune response to SARS-CoV-2. Nearly every sample came with metadata listing a de-identified subject ID, COVID-19 status, age in years and sex. The dataset comprised deeply sampled blood TCRbeta repertoires from subjects exposed to, actively infected with, or recovered from COVID-19. The material from the prospective study consisted of cDNA or gDNA derived from T cells, B-cell-depleted T cells, or PBMCs. Where available, HLA class I and class II types were obtained from metadata supplied by the sample provider rather than from assay-based typing. Samples were obtained from the ongoing ImmuneRACE study (first 160 participants) and from over 1,000 subjects provided by 6 global collaborators.

Participants in the prospective study were enrolled through a virtual design, were aged about 18 to 100 years, and lived in 24 United States geographic areas. To assign participants to cohorts, the prospective study relied on clinical history that participants themselves reported in a screening survey and a study questionnaire. Each participant in the prospective study had whole blood, serum and a nasopharyngeal or oropharyngeal swab collected by mobile phlebotomists. Prospective study participants could optionally give additional blood draws and questionnaires over an approximately 2-month period. Before DNA extraction, blood samples from the prospective study were shipped at room temperature or frozen. Turning to this clone: Which antigen it targets is not known. No much larger clonotype is one base removed from it; base qualities were not supplied.

Study-wide conclusions, independent of this receptor: The quantity of clinical and demographic metadata differed by source and by participant and was supplied without curation.

Between the V and J ends, shortened by 5 bases and 4 bases respectively, the junction contains 14 bases. CDR1 and CDR2 were assigned from the germline V gene as SGHAT and FQNNGV. The CDR3 covers 14 residues, taking in both the cysteine and the phenylalanine. CDR3 DNA is the only sequence kept; it has 42 bases, read in frame from the first base. The immunoSEQ Assay, a bias-controlled multiplex PCR, was used to amplify TCRbeta CDR3 regions from genomic DNA. In the authors' own workflow: The number of nucleated cells in each sample was estimated from the amplification of reference gene primers within the assay. Sequence reads were collapsed and filtered to measure the absolute abundance of every unique TCRbeta CDR3 rearrangement. For each sample, productive Simpson clonality was calculated by taking the square root of Simpson's diversity index across productive rearrangements. Drawn from immuneACCESS, this table holds only the in-frame rearrangements with V and J called that TCRdb kept. Clones are partly lost; checked studies trace under half to an unresolved V gene and leave the rest unexplained. The V and J calls and clone size come from that table; D and trimming were worked out from the DNA. Across this sample there are approximately 260,000 clones, with about 86% seen only once. The ten largest account for 2.5% to 3.5% of the sample.

The sequence came from a woman aged 40 to 50 with acute COVID-19. The rearranged chain carries TRBV11-2 and TRBJ1-1; the D gene is unclear. Sequenced input: PBMCs or T cells enriched from blood (not recorded which). The CDR3 sequence is CASSPRGEGTEAFF. The nucleotide sequence reads as follows: TGTGCCAGCAGCCCCCGCGGGGAGGGCACTGAAGCTTTCTTT. Reference TRBV11-2 and TRBJ1-1 proteins supply the regions before and after the CDR3; the full variable domain is: EAGVAQSPRYKIIEKRQSVAFWCNPISGHATLYWYQQILGQGPKLLIQFQNNGVVDDSQLPKDRFSAERLKGVDSTLKIQPAKLEDSAVYLCASSPRGEGTEAFFGQGTRLTVV.